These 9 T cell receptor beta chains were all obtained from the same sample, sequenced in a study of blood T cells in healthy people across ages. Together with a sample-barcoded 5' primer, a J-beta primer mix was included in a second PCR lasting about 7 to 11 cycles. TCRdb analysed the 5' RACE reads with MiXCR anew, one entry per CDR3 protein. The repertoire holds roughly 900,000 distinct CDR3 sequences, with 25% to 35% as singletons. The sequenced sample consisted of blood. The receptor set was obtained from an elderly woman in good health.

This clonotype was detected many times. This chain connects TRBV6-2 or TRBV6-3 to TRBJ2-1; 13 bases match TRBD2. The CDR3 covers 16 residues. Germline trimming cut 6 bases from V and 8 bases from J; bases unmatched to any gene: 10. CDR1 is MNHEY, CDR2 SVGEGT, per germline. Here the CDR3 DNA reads TGTGCCAGCAGCCAGATACTAGCGGGGGGGATCTATGAGCAGTTCTTC. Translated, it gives CASSQILAGGIYEQFF.

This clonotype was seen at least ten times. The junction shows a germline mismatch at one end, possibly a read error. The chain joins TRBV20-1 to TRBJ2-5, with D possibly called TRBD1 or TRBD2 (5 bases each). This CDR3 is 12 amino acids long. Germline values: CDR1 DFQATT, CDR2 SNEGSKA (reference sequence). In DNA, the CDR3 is TGCAGTGGTGAGGGGCCCCAAGAGATCCAGTACTTC. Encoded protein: CSGEGPQEIQYF.

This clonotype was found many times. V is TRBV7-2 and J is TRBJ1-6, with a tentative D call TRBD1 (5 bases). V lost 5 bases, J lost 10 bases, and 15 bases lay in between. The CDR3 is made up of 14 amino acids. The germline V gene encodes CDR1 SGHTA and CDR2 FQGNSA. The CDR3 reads CASSPLGGRSPLHF. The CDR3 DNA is TGTGCCAGCAGCCCCTTGGGGGGTCGGTCACCCCTCCACTTT. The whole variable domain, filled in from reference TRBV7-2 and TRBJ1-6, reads GAGVSQSPSNKVTEKGKDVELRCDPISGHTALYWYRQSLGQGLEFLIYFQGNSAPDKSGLPSDRFSAERTGGSVSTLTIQRTQQEDSAVYLCASSPLGGRSPLHFGNGTRLTVT.

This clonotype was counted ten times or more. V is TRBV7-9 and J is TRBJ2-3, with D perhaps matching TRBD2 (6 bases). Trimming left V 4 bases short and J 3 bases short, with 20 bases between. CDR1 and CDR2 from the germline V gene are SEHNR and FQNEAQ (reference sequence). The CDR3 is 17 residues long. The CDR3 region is CASSSPVGRGNTDTQYF. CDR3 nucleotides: TGTGCCAGCAGCTCACCCGTGGGGCGGGGCAATACAGATACGCAGTATTTT.

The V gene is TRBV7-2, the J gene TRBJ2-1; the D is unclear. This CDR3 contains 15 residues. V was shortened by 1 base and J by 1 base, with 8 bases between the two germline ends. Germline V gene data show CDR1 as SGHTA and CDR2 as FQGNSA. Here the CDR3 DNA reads TGTGCCAGCAGCTTAGATTGGGTTTCCTACAATGAGCAGTTCTTC. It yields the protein CASSLDWVSYNEQFF. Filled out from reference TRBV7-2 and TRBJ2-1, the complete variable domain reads GAGVSQSPSNKVTEKGKDVELRCDPISGHTALYWYRQSLGQGLEFLIYFQGNSAPDKSGLPSDRFSAERTGGSVSTLTIQRTQQEDSAVYLCASSLDWVSYNEQFFGPGTRLTVL.

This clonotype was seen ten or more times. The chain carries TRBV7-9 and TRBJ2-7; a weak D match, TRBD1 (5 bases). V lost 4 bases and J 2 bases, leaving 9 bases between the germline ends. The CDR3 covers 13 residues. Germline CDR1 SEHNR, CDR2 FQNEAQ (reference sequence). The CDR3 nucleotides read TGTGCCAGCAGCTCCGGACAACCCTACGAGCAGTACTTC. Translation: CASSSGQPYEQYF.

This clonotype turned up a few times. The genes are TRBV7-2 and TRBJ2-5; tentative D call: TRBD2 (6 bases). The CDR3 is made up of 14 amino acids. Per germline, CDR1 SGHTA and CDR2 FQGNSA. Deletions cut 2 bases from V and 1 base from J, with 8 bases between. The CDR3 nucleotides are TGTGCCAGCAGCTTACGCGGGACCCAAGAGACCCAGTACTTC. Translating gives CASSLRGTQETQYF.

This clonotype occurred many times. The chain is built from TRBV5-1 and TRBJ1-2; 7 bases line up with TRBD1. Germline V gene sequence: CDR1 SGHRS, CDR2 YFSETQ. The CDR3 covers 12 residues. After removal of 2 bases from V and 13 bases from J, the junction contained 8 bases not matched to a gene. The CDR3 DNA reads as TGCGCCAGCAGCTTAGGGACAGAACGTCTCACCTTC. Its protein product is CASSLGTERLTF. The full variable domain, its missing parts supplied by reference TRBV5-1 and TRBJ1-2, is KAGVTQTPRYLIKTRGQQVTLSCSPISGHRSVSWYQQTPGQGLQFLFEYFSETQRNKGNFPGRFSGRQFSNSRSEMNVSTLELGDSALYLCASSLGTERLTFGSGTRLTVV.

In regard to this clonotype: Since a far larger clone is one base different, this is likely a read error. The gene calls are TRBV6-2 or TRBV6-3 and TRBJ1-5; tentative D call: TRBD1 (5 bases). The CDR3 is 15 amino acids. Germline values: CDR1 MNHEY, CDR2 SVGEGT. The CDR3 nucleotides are TGTGTCAGCAGTTACTCGGGGGGAAGCAATCAGCCCCAGCATTTT. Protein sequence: CVSSYSGGSNQPQHF.